These T cell receptor beta chains were read from a single sample in a study of T cell responses to AZD1222 COVID-19 vaccine. The data were produced by immunoSEQ multiplex PCR, yet TCRdb's version contains in-frame clones alone and is incomplete. The sample carries around 140,000 clones, 80% to 95% recorded once. The starting material was peripheral blood, obtained 28 days after the second AZD1222 dose. Receptors were obtained from an adult who received the AZD1222 COVID-19 vaccine. The CDR3 runs from the conserved cysteine through the conserved F or W. A D gene is named only where the DNA matches it firmly. Size values are once, few and many counts, or a class for expanded clones, and some rows have none.

15,NA,TRBJ1-5,TRBV27,NA,CASSLGAQSNQPQHF,TGTGCCAGCAGTTTAGGAGCTCAGAGCAATCAGCCCCAGCATTTT
15,NA,TRBJ1-1,TRBV7-8,NA,CASSRGSLGNTEAFF,TGTGCCAGCAGCCGCGGGTCCTTAGGGAACACTGAAGCTTTCTTT
18,TRBD2,TRBJ2-1,TRBV5-8,NA,CASSRTGTSGSRRNEQFF,TGTGCCAGCAGCAGGACAGGGACTAGCGGCTCCCGGAGGAATGAGCAGTTCTTC
16,TRBD2,TRBJ2-7,TRBV7-4,NA,CASSFKTSLSSYEQYF,TGTGCCAGCAGCTTCAAGACTAGCTTGAGCTCCTACGAGCAGTACTTC
12,NA,TRBJ1-1,TRBV29-1,NA,CSVEAGSTEAFF,TGCAGCGTTGAAGCAGGAAGCACTGAAGCTTTCTTT
18,TRBD2,TRBJ2-5,TRBV3-1/TRBV3-2,NA,CASSQGEGEIGGRETQYF,TGTGCCAGCAGCCAGGGAGAGGGCGAGATCGGGGGGAGGGAGACCCAGTACTTC
14,NA,TRBJ2-7,TRBV2,NA,CASRITGSSYEQYF,TGTGCCAGCAGGATCACAGGGAGCTCCTACGAGCAGTACTTC
16,NA,TRBJ1-3,TRBV9,NA,CASSGGLSSRGNTIYF,TGTGCCAGCAGCGGGGGGCTGTCCTCGAGGGGAAACACCATATATTTT
13,NA,TRBJ2-1,TRBV30,NA,CAWNPRANNEQFF,TGTGCCTGGAACCCGCGCGCCAACAATGAGCAGTTCTTC
15,NA,TRBJ1-5,TRBV28,once,CASSWGGTLNQPQHF,TGTGCCAGCAGTTGGGGCGGGACACTGAATCAGCCCCAGCATTTT
15,NA,TRBJ1-4,TRBV28,NA,CASSLGGVGGEKLFF,TGTGCCAGCAGTTTGGGAGGGGTGGGTGGTGAAAAACTGTTTTTT
13,NA,TRBJ2-3,TRBV11-3,NA,CASSPRYTDTQYF,TGTGCCAGCAGCCCCAGGTACACAGATACGCAGTATTTT
13,NA,TRBJ1-5,TRBV10-3,NA,CAIGAPGDQPQHF,TGTGCCATCGGAGCCCCCGGGGATCAGCCCCAGCATTTT
14,TRBD1,TRBJ2-3,TRBV7-9,NA,CASSPTGGSDTQYF,TGTGCCAGCAGTCCAACAGGGGGCTCAGATACGCAGTATTTT
12,NA,TRBJ1-2,TRBV28,NA,CASSLERHGYTF,TGTGCCAGCAGTTTAGAGAGACATGGCTACACCTTC
13,NA,TRBJ2-7,TRBV10-1,NA,CASSAEGYYEQYF,TGCGCCAGCAGTGCTGAGGGGTACTACGAGCAGTACTTC
14,NA,TRBJ2-3,TRBV12-5,NA,CASGHRDRTDTQYF,TGTGCTAGTGGTCATCGGGATAGGACAGATACGCAGTATTTT
14,NA,TRBJ1-1,TRBV5-1,NA,CASSLISAVPEAFF,TGCGCCAGCAGCTTGATATCGGCCGTCCCTGAAGCTTTCTTT
15,NA,TRBJ1-4,TRBV2,NA,CASSGRASVAEKLFF,TGTGCCAGCAGTGGCCGGGCCAGTGTCGCAGAAAAACTGTTTTTT
18,TRBD2,TRBJ2-1,TRBV4-1,NA,CASSQPPGRTSGENEQFF,TGCGCCAGCAGCCAACCTCCTGGGAGGACTAGCGGGGAGAATGAGCAGTTCTTC
15,NA,TRBJ1-6,TRBV30,NA,CAWSRPGRVNSPLHF,TGTGCCTGGAGTCGGCCGGGACGGGTCAATTCACCCCTCCACTTT
15,NA,TRBJ2-5,TRBV13,NA,CASSSKFGLGETQYF,TGTGCCAGCAGCTCCAAATTCGGGCTGGGAGAGACCCAGTACTTC
15,TRBD2,TRBJ2-2,TRBV28,NA,CASRREGLHTGELFF,TGTGCCAGCAGGCGGGAGGGCCTTCACACCGGGGAGCTGTTTTTT
11,NA,TRBJ1-2,TRBV6-5,NA,CASSGNYGYTF,TGTGCCAGCAGCGGGAACTATGGCTACACCTTC
16,NA,TRBJ2-1,TRBV21-1,NA,CASSKGVALARGEQFF,TGTGCCAGCAGCAAAGGGGTGGCCTTAGCCCGGGGTGAGCAGTTCTTC
16,NA,TRBJ2-5,TRBV5-4,NA,CASSLARGGGSETQYF,TGTGCCAGCAGCTTGGCCAGAGGGGGCGGGAGCGAGACCCAGTACTTC
16,TRBD2,TRBJ2-1,TRBV7-2,NA,CASSLLGLAGGGEQFF,TGTGCCAGCAGCTTACTTGGGCTAGCGGGAGGAGGAGAGCAGTTCTTC
13,NA,TRBJ1-2,TRBV5-4,NA,CASSWTAIHGYTF,TGTGCCAGCAGCTGGACGGCCATCCATGGCTACACCTTC
13,NA,TRBJ2-7,TRBV2,NA,CASSYWGSDEQYF,TGTGCCAGCAGTTACTGGGGATCTGACGAGCAGTACTTC
15,NA,TRBJ2-2,TRBV2,NA,CASSSQGMNTGELFF,TGTGCCAGCAGTAGTCAGGGAATGAACACCGGGGAGCTGTTTTTT
19,NA,TRBJ2-7,TRBV6-2/TRBV6-3,NA,CASSYPTSRGPIYSYEQYF,TGTGCCAGCAGTTACCCGACGAGCCGGGGTCCGATTTACTCCTACGAGCAGTACTTC
12,NA,TRBJ2-1,TRBV5-1,NA,CASSLIGNEQFF,TGCGCCAGCAGCTTGATTGGCAATGAGCAGTTCTTC
15,TRBD2,TRBJ2-1,TRBV2,NA,CASSDWASGSNEQFF,TGTGCCAGCAGTGATTGGGCTAGCGGGAGCAATGAGCAGTTCTTC
14,TRBD2,TRBJ2-7,TRBV28,NA,CASSPIAGAYEQYF,TGTGCCAGCAGCCCAATAGCGGGAGCCTACGAGCAGTACTTC
14,NA,TRBJ2-1,TRBV14,NA,CASTSGPRGGEQFF,TGTGCCAGCACGAGCGGGCCCAGAGGGGGTGAGCAGTTCTTC
18,NA,TRBJ2-1,TRBV3-1/TRBV3-2,NA,CASSLKRGRLSSYNEQFF,TGTGCCAGCAGCCTCAAGAGAGGCAGGCTGAGCTCCTACAATGAGCAGTTCTTC
14,NA,TRBJ2-2,TRBV27,NA,CASRPLEPGGELFF,TGTGCCAGCAGACCCCTAGAACCCGGCGGGGAGCTGTTTTTT
15,NA,TRBJ1-5,TRBV28,NA,CASSPSQGSSQPQHF,TGTGCCAGCAGTCCTTCCCAGGGGTCGAGTCAGCCCCAGCATTTT